Listed here is a single T cell receptor (beta chain). What it recognizes is unknown. The table came from immunoSEQ multiplex PCR; TCRdb's copy has only in-frame clones and leaves some out. The table has approximately 170,000 clones, 88% seen once. The CDR3 extends over 17 amino acids. Germline CDR1 reads SGHAT; CDR2 reads FQNNGV. Trimming left V 5 bases short and J 3 bases short, with 23 bases between. This entry is derived from a study of radiation and T cells in renal cell carcinoma. The study, taken as a whole, reports: Top tumor clonotypes rose in blood 2 weeks post-radiation, then contracted. Baseline intratumoral clonotype presence is unknown without pretreatment biopsies.

Described time point: blood 4 weeks post-SBRT, at nephrectomy. Treatment here: 15 Gy SBRT to primary tumor, nephrectomy 4 weeks later. This sample comprised blood, obtained from a patient whose treatment included radiotherapy and nephrectomy. The rearrangement joins TRBV11-2 to TRBJ2-7; weak D call: TRBD1 (6 bases). The clonotype was recovered from a woman aged 50 to 60 with renal cell carcinoma. CDR3 bases: TGTGCCAGCAGCCAAAAGACACATCCGGGACAAATCTACGAGCAGTACTTC. Protein: CASSQKTHPGQIYEQYF.